These 26 T cell receptor beta chains were all obtained from the same sample, sequenced in a study of T cells in Graves' hyperthyroidism and ophthalmopathy. There were TCR beta CDR3 regions amplified from RNA transcripts. First-round RT-PCR targeting the TCR CDR3 was performed with the HTBI primer set. TCRdb processed the multiplex PCR reads anew with MiXCR; each CDR3 protein has one entry. The table shows some 570,000 distinct CDR3 sequences, with approximately 14% occurring only once. Sequencing was performed on blood. The origin of the receptors is a woman aged 18-35 years with Graves' ophthalmopathy.

The rearrangement uses TRBV7-9 and TRBJ1-1, with D possibly TRBD1 on 5 matching bases. This CDR3 spans 12 amino acids. Per germline, CDR1 SEHNR and CDR2 FQNEAQ (reference sequence). V was cut by 4 bases and J by 2 bases, with 5 bases left in between. The CDR3 nucleotides are TGTGCCAGCAGCTGGGACAACACTGAAGCTTTCTTT. Translating gives CASSWDNTEAFF.

This clonotype was observed at least ten times. The V call is TRBV3-1, the J call TRBJ2-7; TRBD2 agrees at 11 bases. Looked up from germline, CDR1 is LGHDT and CDR2 is YNNKEL (reference sequence). There are 15 residues in the CDR3. The V and J ends lost 3 bases and 2 bases, in that order; junction bases with no gene match: 3. The CDR3 DNA reads TGTGCCAGCAGCCAGCAACTAGCGGGGGCCTACGAGCAGTACTTC. This encodes CASSQQLAGAYEQYF.

This clonotype was counted at least ten times. V is TRBV5-1 and J is TRBJ1-1; maybe TRBD1 (6 bases). This CDR3 region has 15 residues. The germline V and J ends were trimmed by 1 base and 1 base, with 11 bases remaining between them. The germline V gene encodes CDR1 SGHRS and CDR2 YFSETQ. The DNA for the CDR3 is TGCGCCAGCAGCTTGACAGGGTCGAGGAACACTGAAGCTTTCTTT. As protein: CASSLTGSRNTEAFF.

The sample holds a few counts of this clonotype. The chain couples TRBV4-1 to TRBJ2-7; D not certain. The CDR3 spans 16 residues. With 0 bases removed from V and 1 base from J, the gap between germline ends came to 13 bases. Germline lookup yields CDR1 MGHRA and CDR2 YSYEKL. The DNA of the CDR3 is TGCGCCAGCAGCCAAGATAGGGCAAGCCCTTCCTACGAGCAGTACTTC. Protein product: CASSQDRASPSYEQYF.

This clonotype was recorded many times. The chain joins TRBV20-1 to TRBJ2-3, with 11 bases identical to TRBD2. Germline V gives CDR1 DFQATT, CDR2 SNEGSKA (reference sequence). V gave up 2 bases and J gave up 6 bases; unmatched junction bases: 13. The CDR3 is 17 amino acids. The DNA of the CDR3 is TGCAGTGCTAGAAGTGGGTTCCTAGCGGGAGGCCCCGATACGCAGTATTTT. Encoded protein: CSARSGFLAGGPDTQYF.

This clonotype was detected ten times or more. The chain recombines TRBV7-2 with TRBJ1-1; 7 bases match TRBD1. Germline V CDR1 and CDR2: SGHTA, FQGNSA. Losses at the gene ends were 6 bases for V and 0 bases for J; bases not matched to a gene: 1. CDR3 size: 13 residues. The DNA of the CDR3 is TGTGCCAGCAGGGGACAGTTGAACACTGAAGCTTTCTTT. Its protein product is CASRGQLNTEAFF.

As concerns this clonotype: Relative to the germline gene, one junction end is altered; a read error may explain this. This rearrangement joins TRBV11-1 to TRBJ2-1; D is possibly TRBD1 or TRBD2 (5 bases each). Germline V gene data show CDR1 as SGHAT and CDR2 as FQDESV (reference sequence). The CDR3 runs to 15 residues. CDR3 nucleotides: TGTGCTAGCAGCCTGACAAACGGGGCCGACAATGAGCAGTTCTTC. This gives the protein CASSLTNGADNEQFF. The whole variable domain, filled in from reference TRBV11-1 and TRBJ2-1, reads EAEVAQSPRYKITEKSQAVAFWCDPISGHATLYWYRQILGQGPELLVQFQDESVVDDSQLPKDRFSAERLKGVDSTLKIQPAELGDSAMYLCASSLTNGADNEQFFGPGTRLTVL.

V and J are TRBV5-1 and TRBJ1-1; no clear D. The germline gives CDR1 SGHRS, CDR2 YFSETQ. The CDR3 loop spans 15 amino acids. The germline V and J ends were trimmed by 0 bases and 0 bases, with 9 bases remaining between them. In DNA, the CDR3 is TGCGCCAGCAGCTTGGGCAGGCGGATGAACACTGAAGCTTTCTTT. Protein product: CASSLGRRMNTEAFF.

At least ten counts were recorded for this clonotype. CDR3 amino acids: CASSFRHGNDGELFF. The CDR3 coding sequence is TGTGCCAGCAGCTTTCGACACGGGAACGACGGGGAGCTGTTTTTT. The chain links TRBV9 to TRBJ2-2; D possibly corresponds to TRBD2 (5 bases). The germline V gene encodes CDR1 SGDLS and CDR2 YYNGEE. This CDR3 has 15 amino acids. V was trimmed by 4 bases and J by 7 bases, leaving 17 bases between them. The full variable domain, in which reference TRBV9 and TRBJ2-2 provide the parts outside the CDR3, is DSGVTQTPKHLITATGQRVTLRCSPRSGDLSVYWYQQSLDQGLQFLIQYYNGEERAKGNILERFSAQQFPDLHSELNLSSLELGDSALYFCASSFRHGNDGELFFGEGSRLTVL.

The chain carries TRBV7-9 and TRBJ2-1; D is perhaps TRBD2 (6 bases). Germline V gives CDR1 SEHNR, CDR2 FQNEAQ (reference sequence). This CDR3 has 15 residues. V lost 5 bases and J 8 bases, leaving 19 bases between the germline ends. Written as DNA, the CDR3 is TGTGCCAGCAGCCACACCCCCCCCGGGAGAGATGAGCAGTTCTTC. Translated, it gives CASSHTPPGRDEQFF.

This clonotype was counted ten times or more. The chain employs TRBV2 and TRBJ2-7, with 7 bases lining up with TRBD1. The CDR3 covers 14 residues. V gave up 5 bases and J gave up 3 bases; unmatched junction bases: 7. Per germline, CDR1 SNHLY and CDR2 FYNNEI. CDR3 nucleotide sequence: TGTGCCAGCAGTTTTGACAGGGCCGACTACGAGCAGTACTTC. Protein product: CASSFDRADYEQYF. Supplemented by reference TRBV2 and TRBJ2-7, the full variable domain reads EPEVTQTPSHQVTQMGQEVILRCVPISNHLYFYWYRQILGQKVEFLVSFYNNEISEKSEIFDDQFSVERPDGSNFTLKIRSTKLEDSAMYFCASSFDRADYEQYFGPGTRLTVT.

This clonotype was detected many times. V and J are TRBV2 and TRBJ2-1, with a weak D call TRBD2 (6 bases). The CDR3 contains 16 residues. V was shortened by 3 bases and J by 3 bases, with 15 bases between the two germline ends. Germline loops: CDR1 SNHLY, CDR2 FYNNEI. The CDR3 here is CASSDVSGLLYNEQFF. DNA for the CDR3: TGTGCCAGCAGTGACGTGTCGGGACTTCTCTACAATGAGCAGTTCTTC.

This clonotype was recorded at least ten times. This chain links TRBV7-2 with TRBJ1-3; the D gene is possibly TRBD1 (5 bases). From germline, CDR1 is SGHTA and CDR2 FQGNSA. This CDR3 comprises 15 residues. V dropped 4 bases and J dropped 0 bases, with 10 bases sitting between them. The CDR3 sequence is CASSYQGRSGNTIYF. The CDR3 DNA is TGTGCCAGCAGCTACCAGGGCCGCTCTGGAAACACCATATATTTT.

This clonotype has at least ten counts. The chain has TRBV10-3 and TRBJ2-1, with 12 bases that match TRBD2. The CDR3 loop spans 14 amino acids. The V and J ends lost 6 bases and 8 bases, in that order; junction bases with no gene match: 5. From germline, CDR1 is ENHRY and CDR2 SYGVKD. This chain's CDR3 is CAIRRTSGIDEQFF. CDR3 DNA: TGTGCCATCAGGCGGACTAGCGGGATTGATGAGCAGTTCTTC.

At least ten counts were recorded for this clonotype. J is TRBJ2-7 and V is TRBV12-3 or TRBV12-4, with D possibly TRBD2 on 7 matching bases. The CDR3 totals 14 residues. The V end was cut by 7 bases, the J end by 6 bases, with 19 bases between. CDR3 coding DNA: TGTGCCAGCACCGGAGGGGGGGGGCGGGTCGAGCAGTACTTC. This sequence encodes CASTGGGGRVEQYF.

The chain combines TRBV18 with TRBJ1-5; D remains ambiguous. The germline V gene has CDR1 KGHSH and CDR2 LQKENI. V lost 3 bases and J 9 bases, leaving 18 bases between the germline ends. The CDR3 is 15 amino acids. The CDR3 sequence: CASSPGDPADRPQHF. CDR3 in DNA: TGTGCCAGCTCACCCGGGGATCCCGCGGATCGGCCCCAGCATTTT.

Only a few counts were recorded for this clonotype. Possible read error: a much larger clone is one base away. Given the absence of the conserved phenylalanine or tryptophan at the CDR3 end, a read error is likely. The rearrangement uses TRBV2 and TRBJ2-3; 9 bases agree with TRBD2. The CDR3 length is 16 residues. Germline lookup yields CDR1 SNHLY and CDR2 FYNNEI. The trim removed 8 bases at V and 2 bases at J, leaving 11 bases unmatched. CDR3 amino acids: CASVRDSGSDTDTQYL. CDR3 bases: TGTGCCAGCGTCAGGGATAGCGGGAGCGACACAGATACGCAGTATCTT.

This clonotype came up many times. CDR3 bases: TGTGCCAGCAGTCGACAGGGGCACGGTGGCTATGGCTACACCTTC. Amino acid sequence: CASSRQGHGGYGYTF. This chain uses TRBV28 with TRBJ1-2; 8 nucleotides align to TRBD1. The CDR3 has 15 amino acids. The V and J ends lost 5 bases and 4 bases, in that order; junction bases with no gene match: 9. Germline V gene data show CDR1 as MDHEN and CDR2 as SYDVKM.

This clonotype was seen only a few times. V and J are TRBV19 and TRBJ2-2; 10 nucleotides match TRBD2. Germline-derived CDR1 and CDR2 are LNHDA and SQIVND (reference sequence). The J segment lost 0 bases and the V segment lost 4 bases, leaving 14 bases of the junction unmatched. CDR3 size: 20 residues. The CDR3 protein is CASSNPSWGAGGPNTGELFF. The CDR3 bases are TGTGCCAGTAGTAACCCCTCTTGGGGAGCGGGAGGGCCGAACACCGGGGAGCTGTTTTTT.

This clonotype was detected many times. The chain joins TRBV27 to TRBJ2-4, with a possible D match to TRBD2 (5 bases). CDR1 is MNHEY and CDR2 is SMNVEV in the germline V gene (reference sequence). This CDR3 spans 18 amino acids. The V end lost 1 base, the J end lost 3 bases, and 19 bases lay between the germline ends. In DNA, the CDR3 is TGTGCCAGCAGTTTATGGGGTAGTTCGTATGGAGGCAAAAACATTCAGTACTTC. Translation gives CASSLWGSSYGGKNIQYF.

This clonotype was counted at least ten times. The chain links TRBV7-2 to TRBJ2-3, with 7 bases matching TRBD2. The CDR3 runs 15 residues. The V and J ends lost 5 bases and 0 bases, in that order; junction bases with no gene match: 5. The germline V gene encodes CDR1 SGHTA and CDR2 FQGNSA. The CDR3 DNA sequence: TGTGCCAGCAGCAACAGCGGGACTAGCACAGATACGCAGTATTTT. Translated: CASSNSGTSTDTQYF.

A few counts support this clonotype. The chain uses TRBV29-1 and TRBJ2-6; D is ambiguous. Germline values: CDR1 SQVTM, CDR2 ANQGSEA. Between the trimmed V and J ends, which lost 5 bases and 0 bases, there was a span of 17 bases. CDR3 length: 17 amino acids. Written as DNA, the CDR3 is TGCAGCGTTCGGTTGTATGTCGCAGACTCTGGGGCCAACGTCCTGACTTTC. Its protein product is CSVRLYVADSGANVLTF.

This clonotype was seen more than once but under ten times. The chain employs TRBV18 and TRBJ2-7, with 9 nucleotides matching TRBD1. The trim removed 3 bases at V and 5 bases at J, leaving 5 bases unmatched. The CDR3 covers 14 residues. In germline, CDR1 is KGHSH, CDR2 LQKENI. Written as DNA, the CDR3 is TGTGCCAGCTCACCTCGGACAGGGGAAGACGAGCAGTACTTC. It encodes CASSPRTGEDEQYF.

With regard to this clonotype: A much larger clone sits a single nucleotide away, making a read error possible. CDR3 nucleotide sequence: TGTGCCAGCAATCCAGCGGGAGAGTATCTTGTGGCGGGGGCCTACAATGAGCAGTTCTTC. This sequence encodes CASNPAGEYLVAGAYNEQFF. This chain connects TRBV28 to TRBJ2-1, with 8 bases that match TRBD2. Germline trimming cut 7 bases from V and 2 bases from J; bases unmatched to any gene: 22. The CDR3 covers 20 residues. The germline V gene has CDR1 MDHEN and CDR2 SYDVKM.

This clonotype appeared many times. CDR3 protein: CASSPWARANTEAFF. The CDR3 DNA is TGCGCCAGCAGCCCATGGGCGCGGGCCAACACTGAAGCTTTCTTT. The rearrangement links TRBV5-1 to TRBJ1-1; no firm D call. The CDR3 extends over 15 amino acids. V lost 4 bases, J lost 2 bases, and 15 bases lay in between. Looked up from germline, CDR1 is SGHRS and CDR2 is YFSETQ. The full variable domain, completed using reference TRBV5-1 and TRBJ1-1, is KAGVTQTPRYLIKTRGQQVTLSCSPISGHRSVSWYQQTPGQGLQFLFEYFSETQRNKGNFPGRFSGRQFSNSRSEMNVSTLELGDSALYLCASSPWARANTEAFFGQGTRLTVV.

This clonotype occurred many times. The rearrangement links TRBV27 to TRBJ2-7; D could derive from TRBD1 or TRBD2 (5 bases each). The germline V gene has CDR1 MNHEY and CDR2 SMNVEV (reference sequence). CDR3 size: 14 residues. The V and J ends lost 2 bases and 4 bases respectively, with 12 bases between them. In DNA, the CDR3 is TGTGCCAGCAGTTTAGTAGCAGGGAGTTACGAGCAGTACTTC. It yields the protein CASSLVAGSYEQYF.